The 26 T cell receptor beta chains given below trace back to one sample, sequenced in a study of blood T cell repertoires in COVID-19. Assay: immunoSEQ multiplex PCR; the TCRdb copy retains only in-frame clones and omits some. The data show about 150,000 clones, with roughly 80% seen just once and approximately 10% held by the top ten. Material: peripheral blood. The receptors shown here come from a man aged 65-85 years with active or convalescent COVID-19.

V gene TRBV30 combines with J gene TRBJ1-5; TRBD1 matches 9 bases. The CDR3 sequence is 16 residues long. The J segment lost 4 bases and the V segment lost 2 bases, leaving 9 bases of the junction unmatched. CDR1 and CDR2 (germline): GTSNPN, SVGIG (reference sequence). The CDR3: CAWSLGGTGWNQPQHF. The CDR3 DNA reads TGTGCCTGGAGTCTCGGGGGGACAGGGTGGAATCAGCCCCAGCATTTT.

The rearrangement joins TRBV27 to TRBJ1-2, with 8 nucleotides matching TRBD1. The V segment lost 0 bases and the J segment 2 bases; nucleotides outside the gene matches: 5. The CDR3 covers 16 residues. From germline, CDR1 is MNHEY and CDR2 SMNVEV (reference sequence). CDR3: CASSLSLGQGNYGYTF. For the CDR3, the DNA is TGTGCCAGCAGTTTATCCTTAGGACAGGGAAACTATGGCTACACCTTC.

This clone showed up just once. This chain uses TRBV24-1 with TRBJ1-2, with no clear D. The CDR3 consists of 13 residues. V gave up 6 bases and J gave up 8 bases, with 15 bases separating them. Germline CDR1 is KGHDR and CDR2 is SFDVKD. DNA of the CDR3: TGTGCCACCAGTAACAGTCGGGGTTCCGGCTACACCTTC. This gives the protein CATSNSRGSGYTF.

The gene calls are TRBV27 and TRBJ2-1; TRBD2 agrees at 14 bases. Germline V lookup: CDR1 MNHEY, CDR2 SMNVEV (reference sequence). The CDR3 extends over 16 amino acids. With V trimmed by 3 bases and J by 10 bases, 8 bases remained unmatched. Here the CDR3 DNA reads TGTGCCAGCAGTTTCTGGACTAGCGGGGGGCTGGGAGAGCAGTTCTTC. It translates to CASSFWTSGGLGEQFF.

The chain couples TRBV2 to TRBJ2-4; a possible D gene is TRBD2 (5 bases). The V gene's germline CDR1 is SNHLY and CDR2 FYNNEI. The CDR3 contains 13 residues. The ends were cut back, 7 bases at V and 1 base at J, with 8 bases in the middle. The CDR3 DNA reads TGTGCCAGCAAGGGAGATGCCAAAAACATTCAGTACTTC. It encodes CASKGDAKNIQYF.

The sample holds a few counts of this clone. V usage is TRBV7-9 and J usage is TRBJ2-1; D is possibly TRBD1 (8 bases). Germline values: CDR1 SEHNR, CDR2 FQNEAQ (reference sequence). V shed 5 bases and J shed 5 bases, with 19 bases lying between them. This CDR3 comprises 16 residues. The CDR3, as DNA: TGTGCCAGCAGCCCCAGGGGGCGGGGGCGAGACAATGAGCAGTTCTTC. Residues: CASSPRGRGRDNEQFF.

The chain combines TRBV18 with TRBJ1-1, with a tentative D call TRBD1 (6 bases). The V end lost 6 bases, the J end lost 2 bases, and 16 bases lay between the germline ends. The CDR3 is 15 amino acids. Germline CDR1 reads KGHSH; CDR2 reads LQKENI. CDR3 loop: CASSRGGGSNTEAFF. CDR3 nucleotide sequence: TGTGCCAGCTCCCGGGGGGGCGGTTCAAACACTGAAGCTTTCTTT.

The chain combines TRBV11-3 with TRBJ2-1; possibly TRBD2 for D (6 bases). Trimming left V 5 bases short and J 0 bases short, with 17 bases between. This CDR3 has 17 residues. Germline CDR1 reads SGHNT; CDR2 reads YENEEA. For the CDR3, the DNA is TGTGCCAGCAGCCCGCCGGGAGTTTCGAGCTCCTACAATGAGCAGTTCTTC. Translation gives CASSPPGVSSSYNEQFF.

The chain employs TRBV19 and TRBJ1-3; D gene uncertain. The CDR3 is made up of 16 amino acids. CDR1 is LNHDA, CDR2 SQIVND, per germline (reference sequence). Trimming shortened V by 4 bases and J by 0 bases, and 13 bases separated the two germline ends. CDR3 loop: CASSTSMSISGNTIYF. CDR3 DNA: TGTGCCAGTAGTACCTCTATGAGTATCTCTGGAAACACCATATATTTT.

This chain connects TRBV9 to TRBJ2-5; the D is unclear. The V gene lost 4 bases and the J gene lost 5 bases, with 12 bases spanning the gap. Germline lookup yields CDR1 SGDLS and CDR2 YYNGEE. The CDR3 is made up of 13 amino acids. This CDR3 reads CASSTRPRETQYF. The CDR3 nucleotides read TGTGCCAGCAGCACCCGACCCAGGGAGACCCAGTACTTC.

This clone occurred a few times. A single base separates this from a much larger clone, so it may be a read error. This chain connects TRBV7-2 to TRBJ1-5; a possible D gene is TRBD1 (6 bases). The CDR3 is 15 residues long. Germline V lookup: CDR1 SGHTA, CDR2 FQGNSA. The V and J ends lost 3 bases and 0 bases respectively, with 9 bases between them. The CDR3 here is CASSFGGYSNQPQHF. CDR3 bases: TGTGCCAGCAGCTTTGGGGGCTATAGCAATCAGCCCCAGCATTTT.

This sequence joins TRBV18 and TRBJ1-1; the match to TRBD1 covers 7 bases. This CDR3 is built from 17 residues. The junction had 10 bases not matched to a gene; V was cut back by 1 base and J by 2 bases. The germline V gene has CDR1 KGHSH and CDR2 LQKENI. The CDR3 loop reads CASSPQGQLLPNTEAFF. CDR3 DNA sequence: TGTGCCAGCTCACCACAGGGACAGTTACTCCCTAACACTGAAGCTTTCTTT.

V is TRBV6-2 or TRBV6-3 and J is TRBJ2-2; perhaps TRBD2 as D (6 bases). Germline values: CDR1 MNHEY, CDR2 SVGEGT. This CDR3 comprises 15 residues. Trimming took off 6 bases at V and 5 bases at J, with 16 bases between the two ends. The CDR3 loop reads CASSSGLLITGELFF. DNA for the CDR3: TGTGCCAGCAGCTCGGGACTTCTGATAACCGGGGAGCTGTTTTTT.

This chain connects TRBV19 to TRBJ1-4; 9 nucleotides line up with TRBD1. Germline-derived CDR1 and CDR2 are LNHDA and SQIVND (reference sequence). The CDR3 is made up of 15 amino acids. Germline trimming cut 8 bases from V and 0 bases from J; bases unmatched to any gene: 4. This CDR3 is CASLRQGATNEKLFF. CDR3 coding DNA: TGTGCCAGTCTCCGACAGGGGGCAACTAATGAAAAACTGTTTTTT.

The chain carries TRBV18 and TRBJ2-7; D may be TRBD1 (6 bases). Trimming removed 5 bases at V and 5 bases at J, with 16 bases between. Germline V lookup: CDR1 KGHSH, CDR2 LQKENI. The CDR3 is 14 amino acids. CDR3 DNA sequence: TGTGCCAGCTCAAACAACAGGGACGGTGACGAGCAGTACTTC. Protein sequence: CASSNNRDGDEQYF.

This rearrangement joins TRBV5-1 to TRBJ1-2; no clear D. The germline V gene has CDR1 SGHRS and CDR2 YFSETQ. The V end was cut by 0 bases, the J end by 6 bases, with 15 bases between. This CDR3 comprises 15 residues. The CDR3 loop reads CASSLDSGTKNGYTF. CDR3 bases: TGCGCCAGCAGCTTGGATTCGGGAACCAAGAATGGCTACACCTTC.

The chain carries TRBV18 and TRBJ1-1, with 10 positions matching TRBD1. CDR1 KGHSH and CDR2 LQKENI come from the germline V gene. There are 14 residues in the CDR3. V lost 2 bases and J lost 8; bases outside the gene matches: 5. CDR3 protein: CASSPVTGGSEAFF. CDR3 in DNA: TGTGCCAGCTCACCAGTGACAGGGGGCTCCGAAGCTTTCTTT.

This chain connects TRBV18 to TRBJ2-6; the D gene is possibly TRBD1 (5 bases). Trimming left V 3 bases short and J 2 bases short, with 11 bases between. The V gene's germline CDR1 is KGHSH and CDR2 LQKENI. CDR3 size: 16 residues. In nucleotides, the CDR3 is TGTGCCAGCTCACCCACCAGGGCCACTGGGGCCAACGTCCTGACTTTC. Encoded protein: CASSPTRATGANVLTF. Looking up the rest from reference TRBV18 and TRBJ2-6 gives the full variable domain: NAGVMQNPRHLVRRRGQEARLRCSPMKGHSHVYWYRQLPEEGLKFMVYLQKENIIDESGMPKERFSAEFPKEGPSILRIQQVVRGDSAAYFCASSPTRATGANVLTFGAGSRLTVL.

The rearrangement uses TRBV19 and TRBJ2-3; 14 bases are shared with TRBD2. V gave up 5 bases and J gave up 4 bases; unmatched junction bases: 2. The CDR3 runs 15 residues. Germline CDR1 and CDR2: LNHDA and SQIVND (reference sequence). The CDR3 DNA sequence: TGTGCCAGTAGTCCGACTAGCGGGGGGGCAGATACGCAGTATTTT. Translation gives CASSPTSGGADTQYF.

The rearrangement links TRBV30 to TRBJ1-1; D might be TRBD1 (6 bases). The CDR3 has 15 amino acids. Germline V gene sequence: CDR1 GTSNPN, CDR2 SVGIG (reference sequence). Trimming left V 3 bases short and J 8 bases short, with 22 bases between. CDR3 loop: CAWSIRGGIGSEAFF. CDR3 coding DNA: TGTGCCTGGAGCATAAGAGGGGGAATTGGGTCAGAAGCTTTCTTT. The full variable domain, rest sourced from reference TRBV30 and TRBJ1-1, is SQTIHQWPATLVQPVGSPLSLECTVEGTSNPNLYWYRQAAGRGLQLLFYSVGIGQISSEVPQNLSASRPQDRQFILSSKKLLLSDSGFYLCAWSIRGGIGSEAFFGQGTRLTVV.

A single count supports this clone. This sequence joins TRBV2 and TRBJ1-4; unclear D gene. The CDR3 has 16 amino acids. The germline V and J ends were trimmed by 6 bases and 7 bases, with 21 bases remaining between them. CDR1 SNHLY and CDR2 FYNNEI come from the germline V gene. The CDR3: CASSPGSGGAGEKLFF. The CDR3 nucleotides are TGTGCCAGCAGCCCTGGTTCAGGAGGCGCCGGTGAAAAACTGTTTTTT.

This chain connects TRBV27 to TRBJ2-2, with D possibly being TRBD1 (5 bases). V lost 6 bases and J 4 bases, leaving 9 bases between the germline ends. The CDR3 is made up of 13 amino acids. Germline values: CDR1 MNHEY, CDR2 SMNVEV (reference sequence). CDR3 in amino acids: CASRTALTGELFF. The CDR3, as DNA: TGTGCCAGCAGGACAGCCCTCACCGGGGAGCTGTTTTTT.

The rearrangement links TRBV29-1 to TRBJ1-5; D uncertain. The CDR3 sequence is 16 residues long. Germline CDR1 SQVTM, CDR2 ANQGSEA. V lost 4 bases, J lost 1 base, and 17 bases lay in between. For the CDR3, the DNA is TGCAGCGTTGGCGGGTCCCCAACTGGGAGCAATCAGCCCCAGCATTTT. It is translated as CSVGGSPTGSNQPQHF.

This CDR3 reads CASSLQREGSEQYF. The DNA for the CDR3 is TGCGCCAGCAGCTTGCAGCGGGAGGGCAGCGAGCAGTACTTC. The V call is TRBV5-1, the J call TRBJ2-7; TRBD2 aligns across 10 bases. J gave up 6 bases and V 1 base, and 4 bases lay outside the gene matches. The CDR3 consists of 14 residues. The germline V gene has CDR1 SGHRS and CDR2 YFSETQ.

In nucleotides, the CDR3 is TGTGCCAGTAGTCTCTACCCGGACAGGGCGAGAAGGAATGAGCAGTTCTTC. It is translated as CASSLYPDRARRNEQFF. The gene calls are TRBV19 and TRBJ2-1; 8 bases align to TRBD1. V trimming: 5 bases; J trimming: 7 bases; junction bases outside the gene matches: 16. The CDR3 has 17 amino acids. Germline CDR1 reads LNHDA; CDR2 reads SQIVND (reference sequence).

V and J are TRBV30 and TRBJ2-1; D is unclear. This CDR3 has 19 amino acids. Per germline, CDR1 GTSNPN and CDR2 SVGIG (reference sequence). V shed 0 bases and J shed 0 bases, with 21 bases lying between them. For the CDR3, the DNA is TGTGCCTGGAGTGTGGCCACGAAGTCCCCCCGGAGCTCCTACAATGAGCAGTTCTTC. This encodes CAWSVATKSPRSSYNEQFF.